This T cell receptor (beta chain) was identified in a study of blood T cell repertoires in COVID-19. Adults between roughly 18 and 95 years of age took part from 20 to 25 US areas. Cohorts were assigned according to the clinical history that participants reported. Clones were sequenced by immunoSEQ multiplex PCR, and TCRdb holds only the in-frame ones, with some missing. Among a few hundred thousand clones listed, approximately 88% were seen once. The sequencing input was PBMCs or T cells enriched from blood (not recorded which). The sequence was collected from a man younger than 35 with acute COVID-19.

The CDR3 sequence: CSTGHPRVGTDTQYF. For the CDR3, the DNA is TGCAGCACCGGACACCCCCGAGTTGGCACAGATACGCAGTATTTT. The rearrangement joins TRBV29-1 to TRBJ2-3, with TRBD1 as a possible D gene (5 bases). From germline, CDR1 is SQVTM and CDR2 ANQGSEA. This CDR3 has 15 amino acids. Trimming removed 8 bases from V and 1 base from J, with 19 bases in between.